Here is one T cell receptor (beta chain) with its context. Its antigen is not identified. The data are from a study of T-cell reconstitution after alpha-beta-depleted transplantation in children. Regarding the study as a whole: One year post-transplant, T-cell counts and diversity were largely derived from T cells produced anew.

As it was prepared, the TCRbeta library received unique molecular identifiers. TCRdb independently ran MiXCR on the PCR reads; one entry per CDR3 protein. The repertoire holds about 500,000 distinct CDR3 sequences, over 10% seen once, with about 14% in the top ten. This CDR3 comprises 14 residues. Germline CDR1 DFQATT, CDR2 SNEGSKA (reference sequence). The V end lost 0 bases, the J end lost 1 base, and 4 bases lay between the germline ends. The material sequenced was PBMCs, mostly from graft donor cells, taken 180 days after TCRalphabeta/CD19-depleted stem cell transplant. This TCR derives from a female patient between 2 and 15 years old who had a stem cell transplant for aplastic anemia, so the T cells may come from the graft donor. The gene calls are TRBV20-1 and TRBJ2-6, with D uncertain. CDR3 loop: CSARDRSGANVLTF. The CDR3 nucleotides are TGCAGTGCTAGAGATAGGTCTGGGGCCAACGTCCTGACTTTC.